This section outlines one TCR beta chain sequence together with its context. As yet, its antigen is unknown. The data were taken from a study of shared clonotypes between healthy human individuals. Per germline, CDR1 SQVTM and CDR2 ANQGSEA. The CDR3 loop spans 11 amino acids. Trimming removed 7 bases from V and 8 bases from J, with 12 bases in between. Study-level points and caveats: When naive CD4 clonotypes were compared across several donors, about 5% were shared.

Deep was the level at which the assay was run. Template for every sorted-subset replicate PCR totaled about 200 ng DNA, tens of thousands of T cell genomes. TCRdb keeps only in-frame clones here, not all; method: immunoSEQ multiplex PCR. This repertoire shows over a million clones, around three quarters found once; its top ten account for roughly 0.65%. The TCR comes from a man between 18 and 29 years old in good health. Some clones in this sample may be carry-over from other donors' samples. Sequencing used memory CD4+ T cells from PBMCs. Subset in this sample: CD45RA-negative fraction. This chain links TRBV29-1 with TRBJ2-1; D is possibly TRBD2 (6 bases). The chain's CDR3 is CSGVLADEQFF. The CDR3 region has the DNA TGCAGCGGCGTACTAGCTGATGAGCAGTTCTTC.